A selection of T cell receptor beta chains follows, all from one sample in a study of cytomegalovirus exposure and HLA in healthy donors. The assay was immunoSEQ multiplex PCR, and TCRdb's table has in-frame clones only and misses some. The sample holds 120,000 to 150,000 clones, roughly 90% seen once. Material for sequencing was PBMCs. The receptors derive from a young man in good health and CMV-seronegative. Each CDR3 is given with its conserved first and last residue. The order of the fields is V gene, J gene, clone size, D gene, CDR3 protein, CDR3 DNA. D genes are given only for firm matches. The size of a clone is reported for some rows only, either as once, few or many, or as a class for expanded clones.

>TRBV6-6|TRBJ1-5|.|.
CASSYPGSVNQPQHF
TGTGCCAGCAGTTACCCTGGCAGCGTGAATCAGCCCCAGCATTTT
>TRBV6-1|TRBJ2-4|.|.
CASSDQTELAKNIQYF
TGTGCCAGCAGTGACCAGACAGAGCTAGCCAAAAACATTCAGTACTTC
>TRBV6-5|TRBJ1-1|.|TRBD1
CASSQTGDTEAFF
TGTGCCAGCAGCCAGACAGGGGACACTGAAGCTTTCTTT
>TRBV27|TRBJ1-2|.|.
CASSKNGRVPYGYTF
TGTGCCAGCTCAAAAAACGGCAGGGTACCCTATGGCTACACCTTC
>TRBV19|TRBJ1-1|.|.
CASNSGLPWGAFF
TGTGCCAGTAATTCGGGACTTCCCTGGGGAGCTTTCTTT
>TRBV6-5|TRBJ2-7|.|.
CASSLRWTDRRNEQYF
TGTGCCAGCAGTTTACGTTGGACAGATAGGAGGAATGAGCAGTACTTC
>TRBV28|TRBJ1-1|.|TRBD1
CASSPWDSWGNTEAFF
TGTGCCAGCAGTCCATGGGACAGCTGGGGAAACACTGAAGCTTTCTTT
>TRBV18|TRBJ2-2|.|.
CASSPTGVELFF
TGTGCCAGCTCACCAACGGGGGTAGAGCTGTTTTTT
>TRBV7-2|TRBJ1-1|.|.
CASSSQRGTEAFF
TGTGCCAGCAGCTCCCAACGGGGCACTGAAGCTTTCTTT
>TRBV7-9|TRBJ2-1|.|.
CASSPQGSPYNEQFF
TGTGCCAGCAGTCCTCAGGGGTCCCCCTACAATGAGCAGTTCTTC
>TRBV14|TRBJ2-6|.|.
CASSRGGSGANVLTF
TGTGCCAGCAGCCGAGGAGGCTCTGGGGCCAACGTCCTGACTTTC
>TRBV7-2|TRBJ2-5|.|.
CASSQQGLAETQYF
TGTGCCAGCAGCCAACAGGGATTAGCAGAGACCCAGTACTTC
>TRBV4-2|TRBJ1-5|.|.
CASSQDSVLNQPQHF
TGTGCCAGCAGCCAAGACAGCGTTCTAAATCAGCCCCAGCATTTT
>TRBV4-1|TRBJ1-5|.|.
CASSQDPGHYNQPQHF
TGCGCCAGCAGCCAAGATCCGGGACATTACAATCAGCCCCAGCATTTT
>TRBV29-1|TRBJ2-1|.|TRBD1
CSANPRQGADEQFF
TGCAGCGCTAACCCTCGACAGGGGGCCGATGAGCAGTTCTTC
>TRBV19|TRBJ2-3|few|.
CASSTGLFIRDTQYF
TGTGCCAGTAGTACGGGACTTTTTATAAGGGATACGCAGTATTTT
>TRBV14|TRBJ2-2|.|.
CASSSGRRFTGELFF
TGTGCCAGCAGCTCAGGTCGAAGATTCACCGGGGAGCTGTTTTTT
>TRBV21-1|TRBJ2-1|.|.
CASSKRCDGRGYEQFF
TGTGCCAGCAGCAAAAGGTGCGACGGGAGAGGCTATGAGCAGTTCTTC
>TRBV2|TRBJ2-7|once|.
CASAPGTYEQYF
TGTGCCAGCGCTCCGGGGACCTACGAGCAGTACTTC
>TRBV18|TRBJ2-2|.|.
CASSPGAVTGELFF
TGTGCCAGCTCACCGGGGGCGGTTACCGGGGAGCTGTTTTTT
>TRBV9|TRBJ1-4|.|TRBD1
CASSGDRREKLFF
TGTGCCAGCAGCGGGGACAGACGGGAAAAACTGTTTTTT
>TRBV21-1|TRBJ1-5|.|.
CASSLFLDRAPSNQPQHF
TGTGCCAGCAGCCTTTTTCTAGACAGGGCCCCTAGCAATCAGCCCCAGCATTTT
>TRBV2|TRBJ1-2|once|.
CASSAAGGSYGYTF
TGTGCCAGCAGTGCTGCCGGAGGGAGCTATGGCTACACCTTC
>TRBV6-4|TRBJ2-2|.|.
CASSDADRPNTGELFF
TGTGCCAGCAGTGACGCAGACAGGCCGAACACCGGGGAGCTGTTTTTT
>TRBV29-1|TRBJ1-2|.|TRBD1
CSVPGQGSSNYGYTF
TGCAGCGTCCCGGGACAGGGGAGTTCTAACTATGGCTACACCTTC
>TRBV5-1|TRBJ2-6|.|.
CASSLELLSGANVLTF
TGCGCCAGCAGCTTGGAGCTCCTCTCTGGGGCCAACGTCCTGACTTTC
>TRBV27|TRBJ2-5|.|TRBD2
CASSLTSGRPQETQYF
TGTGCCAGCAGTTTGACTAGCGGGAGGCCTCAGGAGACCCAGTACTTC
>TRBV6-1|TRBJ2-3|.|TRBD1
CASSEWGQGGDTQYF
TGTGCCAGCAGTGAATGGGGACAGGGTGGAGATACGCAGTATTTT
>TRBV27|TRBJ2-1|.|.
CASSPRSRVANEQFF
TGTGCCAGCAGCCCCAGGAGCAGGGTGGCCAATGAGCAGTTCTTC
>TRBV6-5|TRBJ2-1|.|TRBD1
CASSNRDRDNEQFF
TGTGCCAGCAGCAACCGGGACAGGGACAATGAGCAGTTCTTC
>TRBV18|TRBJ2-1|.|.
CASSPRYDPSYNEQFF
TGTGCCAGCTCACCGAGGTACGATCCTTCCTACAATGAGCAGTTCTTC
>TRBV5-4|TRBJ1-2|.|TRBD1
CASSLQGVNYGYTF
TGTGCCAGCAGCTTGCAGGGGGTTAACTATGGCTACACCTTC
>TRBV6-1|TRBJ1-2|.|.
CASSENRASSTYGYTF
TGTGCCAGCAGTGAGAACAGGGCGTCTTCCACATATGGCTACACCTTC
>TRBV19|TRBJ1-1|.|.
CASSIGAGAMNTEAFF
TGTGCCAGTAGTATCGGGGCAGGGGCAATGAACACTGAAGCTTTCTTT
>TRBV7-9|TRBJ1-5|.|TRBD1
CASSQGTGGRKGNQPQHF
TGTGCCAGCAGCCAAGGGACAGGGGGTCGGAAAGGCAATCAGCCCCAGCATTTT
>TRBV5-4|TRBJ2-4|once|.
CASSLDRENIQYF
TGTGCCAGCAGCTTGGACAGGGAAAACATTCAGTACTTC
>TRBV6-5|TRBJ2-7|.|TRBD2
CASSYSRGGSYEQYF
TGTGCCAGCAGTTACTCGAGGGGAGGGTCCTACGAGCAGTACTTC
>TRBV6-5|TRBJ1-2|.|.
CASSYRGLYGYTF
TGTGCCAGCAGTTACCGGGGATTGTATGGCTACACCTTC
>TRBV5-1|TRBJ1-1|.|.
CASSHRQNTEAFF
TGCGCCAGCAGCCACCGACAGAACACTGAAGCTTTCTTT
>TRBV4-1|TRBJ1-2|few|TRBD1
CASSRPGQGAQNGYTF
TGCGCCAGCAGCCGACCCGGACAGGGGGCGCAAAATGGCTACACCTTC
>TRBV7-2|TRBJ2-1|.|.
CASSLAGVNLEQFF
TGTGCCAGCAGCTTAGCGGGAGTTAATCTTGAGCAGTTCTTC
>TRBV6-1|TRBJ2-2|.|TRBD1
CASSEGTGYTGELFF
TGTGCCAGCAGTGAGGGGACAGGGTACACCGGGGAGCTGTTTTTT
>TRBV28|TRBJ2-1|once|TRBD2
CASSLSAGKRLTYNEQFF
TGTGCCAGCAGTTTATCAGCGGGAAAGAGACTTACCTACAATGAGCAGTTCTTC
>TRBV29-1|TRBJ1-1|.|.
CSAPARGTEAFF
TGCAGCGCCCCCGCCAGAGGCACTGAAGCTTTCTTT